These 15 T cell receptor beta chains were sequenced from one sample in a study of blood T cell repertoires in COVID-19. Assay: immunoSEQ multiplex PCR; the TCRdb copy retains only in-frame clones and omits some. The sample holds roughly 290,000 clones, around nine tenths seen once. Material: peripheral blood. These receptors were obtained from a man aged 25-45 years with acute or convalescent COVID-19.

The chain combines TRBV11-2 with TRBJ1-2; 7 nucleotides match TRBD1. Germline V lookup: CDR1 SGHAT, CDR2 FQNNGV. CDR3 length: 13 residues. V shed 5 bases and J 5 bases; nucleotides not matched to a gene: 5. CDR3 loop: CASSRGGQYGYTF. The CDR3 nucleotides are TGTGCCAGCAGCCGAGGGGGCCAGTATGGCTACACCTTC.

V gene TRBV29-1 combines with J gene TRBJ2-7; 13 positions match TRBD2. The CDR3 spans 14 residues. The germline CDR1 and CDR2 sequences are SQVTM and ANQGSEA. The V segment lost 6 bases and the J segment 7 bases; nucleotides outside the gene matches: 9. The CDR3 region is CSVGTSGDGQEQYF. CDR3 DNA sequence: TGCAGCGTCGGGACTAGCGGGGATGGTCAGGAGCAGTACTTC.

This rearrangement joins TRBV15 to TRBJ1-6; weak D call: TRBD1 (5 bases). The germline V gene has CDR1 LNHNV and CDR2 YYDKDF (reference sequence). The CDR3 is 15 residues long. Trimming cost V 0 bases and J 8 bases, with 11 bases left between them. CDR3 loop: CATSREIPGDSPLHF. The CDR3 DNA reads TGTGCCACCAGCAGAGAAATCCCGGGGGATTCACCCCTCCACTTT. Drawing the rest from reference TRBV15 and TRBJ1-6, the complete variable domain is DAMVIQNPRYQVTQFGKPVTLSCSQTLNHNVMYWYQQKSSQAPKLLFHYYDKDFNNEADTPDNFQSRRPNTSFCFLDIRSPGLGDTAMYLCATSREIPGDSPLHFGNGTRLTVT.

This sequence joins TRBV4-1 and TRBJ2-3; 7 positions agree with TRBD1. The CDR3 length is 17 residues. Germline loops: CDR1 MGHRA, CDR2 YSYEKL. The ends lost 0 bases at V and 2 bases at J; junction bases unmatched: 8. The CDR3 region is CASSQDGTETYTDTQYF. The CDR3 bases are TGCGCCAGCAGCCAAGATGGGACAGAAACCTACACAGATACGCAGTATTTT.

The chain joins TRBV2 to TRBJ1-2, with D perhaps matching TRBD1 (5 bases). Germline V CDR1 and CDR2: SNHLY, FYNNEI. This CDR3 has 13 residues. Trimming took off 9 bases at V and 5 bases at J, with 16 bases between the two ends. The CDR3 DNA is TGTGCCAGAAGCGGGACCTCCGATTATGGCTACACCTTC. As protein: CARSGTSDYGYTF.

The chain recombines TRBV2 with TRBJ1-5; no definite D call. In germline, CDR1 is SNHLY, CDR2 FYNNEI. V gave up 5 bases and J gave up 1 base, with 3 bases separating them. CDR3 length: 12 amino acids. Here the CDR3 DNA reads TGTGCCAGCAGTACAAGCAATCAGCCCCAGCATTTT. It yields the protein CASSTSNQPQHF.

The chain uses TRBV5-6 and TRBJ2-3, with D possibly being TRBD2 (6 bases). There are 15 residues in the CDR3. Germline values: CDR1 SGHDT, CDR2 YYEEEE. Trimming removed 2 bases from V and 4 bases from J, with 14 bases in between. DNA for the CDR3: TGTGCCAGCAGCTTCAAGGGGAGGACTGCAGATACGCAGTATTTT. Encoded protein: CASSFKGRTADTQYF.

This clone was observed once. The genes are TRBV2 and TRBJ2-7; TRBD1 is a possible D gene (6 bases). The CDR3 runs to 12 residues. V was shortened by 8 bases and J by 5 bases, with 13 bases between the two germline ends. CDR1 is SNHLY and CDR2 is FYNNEI in the germline V gene. The CDR3 loop reads CASRTDSNEQYF. The CDR3 bases are TGTGCCAGCCGAACGGACAGTAACGAGCAGTACTTC.

Here the CDR3 DNA reads TGTGCCAGCTCACCACGAAGCGGGGGCCCCTACGAGCAGTACTTC. Protein sequence: CASSPRSGGPYEQYF. The genes are TRBV18 and TRBJ2-7; 8 bases match TRBD2. Germline-derived CDR1 and CDR2 are KGHSH and LQKENI. The V and J ends lost 1 base and 2 bases, in that order; junction bases with no gene match: 4. The CDR3 sequence is 15 residues long.

This sequence joins TRBV30 and TRBJ1-2; 10 bases line up with TRBD1. The CDR3 totals 12 residues. Germline V CDR1 and CDR2: GTSNPN, SVGIG (reference sequence). V shed 8 bases, J shed 7 bases, and the junction held 7 bases outside the gene matches. In nucleotides, the CDR3 is TGTGCCGGAACGACAGGGGGCGGTGGCTACACCTTC. Its protein product is CAGTTGGGGYTF.

This clone has only one observation. The J gene is TRBJ2-1, the V gene TRBV5-4; weak D call: TRBD2 (7 bases). The CDR3 is 18 amino acids. The V and J ends lost 0 bases and 1 base respectively, with 17 bases between them. The V gene's germline CDR1 is SGHNT and CDR2 YYREEE (reference sequence). CDR3 amino acids: CASSLDSGGGWSYNEQFF. The DNA for the CDR3 is TGTGCCAGCAGCTTGGATTCGGGGGGCGGGTGGTCCTACAATGAGCAGTTCTTC. The complete variable domain, with remaining parts taken from reference TRBV5-4 and TRBJ2-1, reads ETGVTQSPTHLIKTRGQQVTLRCSSQSGHNTVSWYQQALGQGPQFIFQYYREEENGRGNFPPRFSGLQFPNYSSELNVNALELDDSALYLCASSLDSGGGWSYNEQFFGPGTRLTVL.

The chain is built from TRBV28 and TRBJ2-7; 13 nucleotides match TRBD2. J lost 4 bases, V lost 6 bases, and 3 bases had no gene match. CDR3 length equals 14 residues. Germline-derived CDR1 and CDR2 are MDHEN and SYDVKM. CDR3 sequence: CASRLAGGPYEQYF. CDR3 nucleotide sequence: TGTGCCAGCAGACTAGCGGGAGGGCCATACGAGCAGTACTTC.

The rearrangement uses TRBV10-3 and TRBJ2-7; 7 nucleotides line up with TRBD1. After removal of 2 bases from V and 0 bases from J, the junction contained 4 bases not matched to a gene. The CDR3 consists of 15 residues. Looked up from germline, CDR1 is ENHRY and CDR2 is SYGVKD. CDR3 amino acids: CAISEVAGGSYEQYF. The CDR3 DNA sequence: TGTGCCATCAGTGAGGTGGCAGGGGGCTCCTACGAGCAGTACTTC.

The J gene is TRBJ2-7, the V gene TRBV24-1, with 7 bases lining up with TRBD2. CDR3 length: 15 amino acids. The germline gives CDR1 KGHDR, CDR2 SFDVKD. The ends lost 5 bases at V and 2 bases at J; junction bases unmatched: 8. The CDR3 bases are TGTGCCACCAGTGGTGGGGAGGGAAGGACCTACGAGCAGTACTTC. As protein: CATSGGEGRTYEQYF.

The CDR3 sequence: CASSLTVSSYEQYF. The CDR3 DNA is TGTGCCAGCAGCTTAACAGTCAGCTCCTACGAGCAGTACTTC. V usage is TRBV7-9 and J usage is TRBJ2-7; no reliable D call. From germline, CDR1 is SEHNR and CDR2 FQNEAQ (reference sequence). The CDR3 extends over 14 amino acids. Trimming pared 2 bases from V and 0 bases from J, leaving 8 bases between.